The 24 T cell receptor beta chains listed next were all sequenced from one sample in a study of T cells after yellow fever vaccination. TCRdb reanalysed the 5' RACE reads using MiXCR and keeps one entry per CDR3 protein. The data contain some 160,000 distinct CDR3 sequences, around 9.7% of them singletons. This specimen was CD8+ T cells sorted from PBMCs, taken 45 days after the yellow fever booster vaccination. The source of these receptors is a man aged 18 to 29 who received the YFV17D yellow fever vaccine.

Judged by abundance, this clonotype is medium-sized. The rearrangement joins TRBV12-3 or TRBV12-4 to TRBJ1-2; the D is unclear. CDR3 length equals 13 residues. Trimming stripped 3 bases from V and 8 bases from J, with 13 bases between. The CDR3 DNA reads TGTGCCAGCAGTTTTAACAGCTTGAGGGGCTACACCTTC. Its protein product is CASSFNSLRGYTF.

This sequence joins TRBV6-5 and TRBJ2-7; D is ambiguous. In germline, CDR1 is MNHEY, CDR2 SVGAGI. Trimming stripped 0 bases from V and 2 bases from J, with 5 bases between. The CDR3 runs to 13 residues. The CDR3 DNA reads TGTGCCAGCAGTTACTCGCAGACCTACGAGCAGTACTTC. Translation: CASSYSQTYEQYF.

The chain couples TRBV11-2 to TRBJ2-3, with D maybe TRBD2 (6 bases). CDR3 length equals 15 residues. Germline loops: CDR1 SGHAT, CDR2 FQNNGV. The V gene lost 3 bases and the J gene lost 2 bases, with 12 bases spanning the gap. CDR3 coding DNA: TGTGCCAGCAGCTTGGGAGGCCGCGACACAGATACGCAGTATTTT. It encodes CASSLGGRDTDTQYF.

This clonotype came up a few times. The CDR3 bases are TGTGCCAGCAGCTTAACGAGCAGGGTCGGGAGCACTGAAGCTTTCTTT. This encodes CASSLTSRVGSTEAFF. The chain uses TRBV7-9 and TRBJ1-1, with D possibly matching TRBD1 (5 bases). The length of the CDR3 is 16 residues. Looked up from germline, CDR1 is SEHNR and CDR2 is FQNEAQ (reference sequence). Trimming left V 2 bases short and J 4 bases short, with 17 bases between.

This clonotype was recorded a few times. This sequence joins TRBV25-1 and TRBJ2-4; 8 nucleotides align to TRBD1. V dropped 4 bases and J dropped 8; count of bases not matched to a gene: 10. Germline lookup yields CDR1 MGHDK and CDR2 SYGVNS. CDR3 length: 15 residues. CDR3 sequence reads: CASSGGQVRRDIQYF. DNA for the CDR3: TGTGCCAGCAGTGGGGGACAGGTTCGTCGGGACATTCAGTACTTC.

The rearrangement joins TRBV12-5 to TRBJ1-2; D not resolved. The CDR3 has 15 amino acids. The germline V gene encodes CDR1 LGHNT and CDR2 FRNRAP. V gave up 3 bases and J gave up 6 bases, with 17 bases separating them. The CDR3 nucleotides read TGTGCTAGTGGTTTCCGCGGCGGGCAGTTGAATGGCTACACCTTC. As protein: CASGFRGGQLNGYTF.

In its sample, this clonotype was seen a few times. This chain connects TRBV20-1 to TRBJ1-1; the D is unclear. Germline lookup yields CDR1 DFQATT and CDR2 SNEGSKA (reference sequence). V was shortened by 4 bases and J by 4 bases, with 16 bases between the two germline ends. This CDR3 has 14 amino acids. The CDR3 region is CSATKPSDGTEAFF. For the CDR3, the DNA is TGCAGTGCTACCAAACCGAGTGACGGCACTGAAGCTTTCTTT.

The table lists this clonotype with a count of one. The chain joins TRBV5-1 to TRBJ1-1, with D possibly matching TRBD1 (6 bases). Trimming removed 4 bases from V and 5 bases from J, with 12 bases in between. Germline V gene sequence: CDR1 SGHRS, CDR2 YFSETQ. The CDR3 loop spans 13 amino acids. The CDR3 bases are TGCGCCAGCAGCCTCAACAGGGAAACTGAAGCTTTCTTT. Its protein is CASSLNRETEAFF.

This clonotype has at least ten counts. V and J are TRBV12-3 or TRBV12-4 and TRBJ2-7; TRBD2 is a possible D gene (5 bases). There are 13 residues in the CDR3. Trimming removed 6 bases from V and 5 bases from J, with 14 bases in between. The CDR3 sequence: CASSPDTADEQYF. The CDR3, as DNA: TGTGCCAGCAGCCCTGACACAGCGGACGAGCAGTACTTC.

This clonotype has only a few counts. The chain recombines TRBV6-6 with TRBJ2-7, with D perhaps matching TRBD2 (6 bases). Trimming took 2 bases from V and 0 from J, leaving 11 bases between them. CDR3 length: 15 residues. Per germline, CDR1 MNHNY and CDR2 SVGAGI (reference sequence). CDR3 protein: CASSYGTPSSYEQYV. The CDR3 nucleotides read TGTGCCAGCAGTTACGGGACTCCGAGCTCCTACGAGCAGTACGTC.

This clonotype showed up just a few times. V gene TRBV3-1 combines with J gene TRBJ2-5, with D unclear. The CDR3 totals 15 residues. Trimming pared 1 base from V and 2 bases from J, leaving 11 bases between. The germline V gene has CDR1 LGHDT and CDR2 YNNKEL (reference sequence). As DNA, the CDR3 is TGTGCCAGCAGCCAAGGAAGCTCCACACAAGAGACCCAGTACTTC. Translation: CASSQGSSTQETQYF.

This clonotype was observed a few times. The rearrangement links TRBV4-1 to TRBJ2-7; no firm D call. V was clipped by 1 base and J by 1 base, with 8 bases between them. Germline values: CDR1 MGHRA, CDR2 YSYEKL. CDR3 length: 14 amino acids. The CDR3 DNA reads as TGCGCCAGCAGCCAAGGCCCGCTATCCTACGAGCAGTACTTC. Its translation: CASSQGPLSYEQYF.

This clonotype was observed many times. The rearrangement joins TRBV7-9 to TRBJ1-2, with TRBD1 as a possible D gene (5 bases). The CDR3 loop spans 16 amino acids. Germline V gene lookup returns CDR1 SEHNR and CDR2 FQNEAQ (reference sequence). V was pared by 6 bases and J by 5 bases, with 22 bases between. CDR3 loop: CASRPTPYETDYGYTF. For the CDR3, the DNA is TGTGCCAGCAGGCCCACCCCGTACGAGACAGATTATGGCTACACCTTC.

The CDR3, as DNA: TGCAGTGCTCGCCGACGCCTATACGAGCAGTACGTC. As protein: CSARRRLYEQYV. The chain links TRBV20-1 to TRBJ2-7, with D hard to call. Per the germline V gene, CDR1 is DFQATT and CDR2 is SNEGSKA (reference sequence). Trimming stripped 5 bases from V and 4 bases from J, with 12 bases between. This CDR3 has 12 amino acids.

The rearrangement joins TRBV12-3 or TRBV12-4 to TRBJ2-7; the D gene is possibly TRBD1 (5 bases). The CDR3 is made up of 11 amino acids. V lost 3 bases, J lost 6 bases, and 6 bases lay in between. The CDR3 region has the DNA TGTGCCAGCAGTTTGGGGCGCGAGCAGTACTTC. Its protein product is CASSLGREQYF.

This clonotype was observed a handful of times. The rearrangement uses TRBV30 and TRBJ2-7; D gene ambiguous. CDR3 size: 12 residues. Germline values: CDR1 GTSNPN, CDR2 SVGIG (reference sequence). V lost 0 bases to trimming and J lost 5 bases, with 8 bases between them. CDR3 bases: TGTGCCTGGAGTGTAATTTCGGACGAGCAGTACTTC. Amino acid sequence: CAWSVISDEQYF. Variable domain in full (rest from reference TRBV30 and TRBJ2-7): SQTIHQWPATLVQPVGSPLSLECTVEGTSNPNLYWYRQAAGRGLQLLFYSVGIGQISSEVPQNLSASRPQDRQFILSSKKLLLSDSGFYLCAWSVISDEQYFGPGTRLTVT.

This clonotype was counted at least ten times. The rearrangement joins TRBV9 to TRBJ2-3, with D perhaps matching TRBD2 (6 bases). Germline loops: CDR1 SGDLS, CDR2 YYNGEE. V lost 4 bases and J lost 5, with 14 bases in between. The CDR3 is made up of 14 amino acids. CDR3 amino acids: CASSRRGTGDTQYF. DNA of the CDR3: TGTGCCAGCAGCAGACGGGGGACCGGAGATACGCAGTATTTT.

This rearrangement joins TRBV7-9 to TRBJ2-7; 9 positions agree with TRBD1. The CDR3 has 16 residues. V lost 4 bases, J lost 4 bases, and 11 bases stayed unmatched. CDR1 SEHNR and CDR2 FQNEAQ come from the germline V gene (reference sequence). CDR3 in DNA: TGTGCCAGCAGCTCAAGTACCGGGACAGGGAGATACGAGCAGTACGTC. It specifies CASSSSTGTGRYEQYV.

The rearrangement links TRBV4-3 to TRBJ2-3, with 8 bases aligning to TRBD2. V gave up 0 bases and J gave up 1 base; unmatched junction bases: 3. CDR3 length: 16 amino acids. CDR1 LGHNA and CDR2 YSLEER come from the germline V gene. DNA of the CDR3: TGCGCCAGCAGCCAAGATAGCGGGGAACGCACAGATACGCAGTATTTT. It yields the protein CASSQDSGERTDTQYF.

The V call is TRBV29-1, the J call TRBJ2-5; 11 bases line up with TRBD2. The CDR3 covers 16 residues. CDR1 and CDR2 from the germline V gene are SQVTM and ANQGSEA. The ends lost 1 base at V and 4 bases at J; junction bases unmatched: 8. The CDR3 sequence: CSVEGWTSGYRETQYF. The CDR3 DNA reads TGCAGCGTTGAAGGGTGGACTAGCGGGTATCGAGAGACCCAGTACTTC.

The chain employs TRBV29-1 and TRBJ2-1; TRBD1 agrees at 7 bases. Germline values: CDR1 SQVTM, CDR2 ANQGSEA. The V segment lost 4 bases and the J segment 5 bases; nucleotides outside the gene matches: 8. The length of the CDR3 is 14 residues. In DNA form, the CDR3 reads TGCAGCGTTGCTGGGATGGACAGGCACAATGAGCAGTTCTTC. Its protein is CSVAGMDRHNEQFF.

The chain couples TRBV5-6 to TRBJ2-1; the D gene is possibly TRBD1 (6 bases). Germline values: CDR1 SGHDT, CDR2 YYEEEE. CDR3 size: 17 residues. Trimming took off 4 bases at V and 2 bases at J, with 19 bases between the two ends. The CDR3 DNA is TGTGCCAGCAGCAGGGGGTGGGGGACGGCTACCTACAATGAGCAGTTCTTC. The encoded protein is CASSRGWGTATYNEQFF.

The chain links TRBV19 to TRBJ2-7; D is undetermined. Germline CDR1 is LNHDA and CDR2 is SQIVND (reference sequence). This CDR3 spans 13 amino acids. Trimming shortened V by 5 bases and J by 4 bases, and 12 bases separated the two germline ends. In nucleotides, the CDR3 is TGTGCCAGTAGTTCTCAGCCTTCTTACGAGCAGTACTTC. Translated: CASSSQPSYEQYF.

The chain's CDR3 is CASRGDRGRDGYTF. CDR3 DNA: TGTGCCAGTAGGGGTGACAGGGGTCGCGATGGCTACACCTTC. The chain links TRBV19 to TRBJ1-2; 8 bases are a match to TRBD1. CDR3 length: 14 residues. The germline V gene has CDR1 LNHDA and CDR2 SQIVND (reference sequence). V shed 6 bases, J shed 6 bases, and the junction held 9 bases outside the gene matches.